The 25 T cell receptor beta chains in this list originate from one sample, sequenced in a study of T cell responses to AZD1222 COVID-19 vaccine. The data were produced by immunoSEQ multiplex PCR, yet TCRdb's version contains in-frame clones alone and is incomplete. Of around 140,000 clones in the sample, about nine tenths were seen once. The starting material was peripheral blood, obtained 28 days after the second AZD1222 dose. The receptors here all came from an adult who received the AZD1222 COVID-19 vaccine.

The chain employs TRBV20-1 and TRBJ2-7; weak D call: TRBD1 (6 bases). With 5 bases removed from V and 5 bases from J, the gap between germline ends came to 10 bases. The CDR3 totals 11 residues. Germline-derived CDR1 and CDR2 are DFQATT and SNEGSKA (reference sequence). Here the CDR3 reads CSAGDIHEQYF. DNA of the CDR3: TGCAGTGCTGGGGACATCCACGAGCAGTACTTC.

The chain couples TRBV7-6 to TRBJ1-1, with 9 positions matching TRBD1. The CDR3 spans 14 residues. The trim removed 5 bases at V and 2 bases at J, leaving 3 bases unmatched. Germline CDR1 is SGHVS and CDR2 is FNYEAQ. The CDR3 DNA is TGTGCCAGCAGCCTCACAGGGGGCAACACTGAAGCTTTCTTT. Its translation: CASSLTGGNTEAFF.

The J gene is TRBJ2-1, the V gene TRBV24-1; 8 nucleotides agree with TRBD2. The CDR3 spans 17 residues. V lost 11 bases, J lost 8 bases, and 22 bases stayed unmatched. Germline values: CDR1 KGHDR, CDR2 SFDVKD. The CDR3 sequence: CASRGRGGIRILHEQFF. CDR3 in DNA: TGTGCCAGCCGCGGACGGGGGGGCATTCGGATCTTACATGAGCAGTTCTTC.

The genes are TRBV3-1 (or the pseudogene TRBV3-2) and TRBJ2-7, with D perhaps given as TRBD1 or TRBD2 (5 bases each). Germline CDR1 reads LGHDT; CDR2 reads YNNKEL (reference sequence). V dropped 3 bases and J dropped 2 bases, with 11 bases sitting between them. CDR3 length: 14 amino acids. The CDR3 sequence is CASSQGVLAYEQYF. DNA of the CDR3: TGTGCCAGCAGCCAGGGGGTCTTGGCCTACGAGCAGTACTTC.

To note about this clone: The junction differs from germline at one of its ends, possibly a read error. This rearrangement joins TRBV29-1 to TRBJ2-1; 7 nucleotides match TRBD2. The CDR3 contains 14 residues. From germline, CDR1 is SQVTM and CDR2 ANQGSEA. The CDR3 protein is CGVDSASGDNEQFF. CDR3 DNA sequence: TGCGGCGTAGATTCGGCTAGCGGTGACAATGAGCAGTTCTTC.

The CDR3 bases are TGCAGCGTTGAATGGGACAGGGGGCGAGGCGAGCAGTACTTC. The encoded protein is CSVEWDRGRGEQYF. V gene TRBV29-1 combines with J gene TRBJ2-7, with 12 bases identical to TRBD1. CDR3 length equals 14 residues. V shed 2 bases, J shed 6 bases, and the junction held 5 bases outside the gene matches. Germline V gene data show CDR1 as SQVTM and CDR2 as ANQGSEA.

The chain recombines TRBV29-1 with TRBJ1-2; 9 bases map to TRBD1. Germline CDR1 is SQVTM and CDR2 is ANQGSEA. The CDR3 is 16 residues long. After removal of 0 bases from V and 5 bases from J, the junction contained 10 bases not matched to a gene. The CDR3 loop reads CSVEDPRDRVGYGYTF. Here the CDR3 DNA reads TGCAGCGTTGAAGATCCCCGGGACAGGGTAGGGTATGGCTACACCTTC.

This clone appeared many times. The chain uses TRBV19 and TRBJ1-1; 9 bases align to TRBD1. The CDR3 extends over 14 amino acids. The V segment lost 6 bases and the J segment 6 bases; nucleotides outside the gene matches: 8. CDR1 and CDR2 (germline): LNHDA, SQIVND (reference sequence). The CDR3 DNA reads TGTGCCAGTAGGCCCGGGACAGGGTTGGCTGAAGCTTTCTTT. Residues: CASRPGTGLAEAFF.

This clone has a single count. The CDR3 region is CASTPSGRQGTGELFF. DNA for the CDR3: TGTGCCAGCACCCCTTCTGGTAGGCAGGGGACCGGGGAGCTGTTTTTT. This chain joins TRBV9 and TRBJ2-2, with D possibly TRBD1 on 6 matching bases. The CDR3 loop spans 16 amino acids. The V and J ends lost 6 bases and 5 bases respectively, with 20 bases between them. The V gene's germline CDR1 is SGDLS and CDR2 YYNGEE.

The chain uses TRBV11-3 and TRBJ2-1; no firm D call. CDR3 length equals 15 residues. The V end lost 4 bases, the J end lost 0 bases, and 10 bases lay between the germline ends. The germline CDR1 and CDR2 sequences are SGHNT and YENEEA. In DNA form, the CDR3 reads TGTGCCAGCAGCTCCGGGCCCAGCTCCTACAATGAGCAGTTCTTC. Protein: CASSSGPSSYNEQFF.

The chain combines TRBV4-1 with TRBJ1-5; 7 bases align to TRBD1. J was trimmed by 3 bases and V by 2 bases; bases with no gene match: 13. The CDR3 is 18 residues long. CDR1 and CDR2 (germline): MGHRA, YSYEKL. The CDR3 loop reads CASSQRYGRDSTNQPQHF. For the CDR3, the DNA is TGCGCCAGCAGCCAAAGATACGGTCGGGACAGCACCAATCAGCCCCAGCATTTT.

This rearrangement joins TRBV6-5 to TRBJ1-6; a possible D gene is TRBD1 (6 bases). The CDR3 totals 14 residues. V was cut by 6 bases and J by 1 base, with 7 bases left in between. Per the germline V gene, CDR1 is MNHEY and CDR2 is SVGAGI. This chain's CDR3 is CASRRGSYNSPLHF. In DNA form, the CDR3 reads TGTGCCAGCAGGAGGGGGTCCTATAATTCACCCCTCCACTTT.

CDR3 coding DNA: TGTGCCAGCAGCGGACAGGGCTATGGCTACACCTTC. This encodes CASSGQGYGYTF. The chain uses TRBV27 and TRBJ1-2, with 8 nucleotides matching TRBD1. CDR3 size: 12 residues. Germline values: CDR1 MNHEY, CDR2 SMNVEV (reference sequence). The ends lost 6 bases at V and 4 bases at J; junction bases unmatched: 1.

This rearrangement joins TRBV4-2 to TRBJ1-1; D possibly corresponds to TRBD1 (5 bases). The CDR3 length is 13 residues. Trimming left V 1 base short and J 3 bases short, with 6 bases between. Germline CDR1 is LGHNA and CDR2 is YNFKEQ. CDR3 bases: TGTGCCAGCAGCCAAGTCAGGGACACTGAAGCTTTCTTT. Its protein is CASSQVRDTEAFF.

This chain connects TRBV30 to TRBJ1-6; 8 bases are shared with TRBD1. This CDR3 has 19 residues. CDR1 GTSNPN and CDR2 SVGIG come from the germline V gene (reference sequence). The V segment lost 6 bases and the J segment 1 base; nucleotides outside the gene matches: 17. CDR3 bases: TGTGCCTGCCCGACTATCGACAGGGGAGTGGGTTCCTATAATTCACCCCTCCACTTT. This translates into CACPTIDRGVGSYNSPLHF.

This chain uses TRBV15 with TRBJ2-4, with TRBD2 matching over 14 bases. Per germline, CDR1 LNHNV and CDR2 YYDKDF (reference sequence). Losses at the gene ends were 3 bases for V and 0 bases for J; bases not matched to a gene: 7. The CDR3 runs to 19 residues. CDR3: CATSRGTSGGHLAKNIQYF. CDR3 bases: TGTGCCACCAGCAGGGGGACTAGCGGGGGTCACCTAGCCAAAAACATTCAGTACTTC.

V is TRBV5-1 and J is TRBJ2-7, with 7 bases fitting TRBD1. The CDR3 has 14 residues. The V gene end was trimmed by 0 bases and the J gene end by 2 bases; junction bases not matched to a gene: 2. Germline CDR1 and CDR2: SGHRS and YFSETQ. CDR3 nucleotides: TGCGCCAGCAGCTTGGGCGACAGGGCCTACGAGCAGTACTTC. It encodes CASSLGDRAYEQYF.

V usage is TRBV5-1 and J usage is TRBJ1-5; possible D gene TRBD1, 6 bases. The length of the CDR3 is 15 residues. The V and J ends lost 0 bases and 4 bases respectively, with 11 bases between them. The germline gives CDR1 SGHRS, CDR2 YFSETQ. CDR3 residues: CASSLDGGINQPQHF. The CDR3 DNA reads TGCGCCAGCAGCTTGGACGGGGGCATTAATCAGCCCCAGCATTTT.

This sequence joins TRBV5-1 and TRBJ1-2; weak D call: TRBD1 (6 bases). Per germline, CDR1 SGHRS and CDR2 YFSETQ. The germline V and J ends were trimmed by 2 bases and 2 bases, with 10 bases remaining between them. There are 14 residues in the CDR3. The CDR3 region is CASSFRQANYGYTF. The CDR3 region has the DNA TGCGCCAGCAGCTTCAGACAGGCCAACTATGGCTACACCTTC.

The genes are TRBV7-9 and TRBJ1-1; D gene ambiguous. The CDR3 contains 12 residues. Looked up from germline, CDR1 is SEHNR and CDR2 is FQNEAQ (reference sequence). Deletions cut 5 bases from V and 7 bases from J, with 11 bases between. The CDR3 nucleotides read TGTGCCAGCAGCCCGACGGGTCTTGAAGCTTTCTTT. Translating it yields CASSPTGLEAFF.

This chain links TRBV7-9 with TRBJ2-4; D may be TRBD1 or TRBD2 (6 bases each). V was shortened by 5 bases and J by 0 bases, with 20 bases between the two germline ends. In germline, CDR1 is SEHNR, CDR2 FQNEAQ (reference sequence). This CDR3 contains 18 residues. DNA for the CDR3: TGTGCCAGCAGCCCGCCCGTGGGGGGCCGCCCAGCCAAAAACATTCAGTACTTC. This sequence encodes CASSPPVGGRPAKNIQYF.

CDR3 amino acids: CASSVRTGNQPQHF. DNA of the CDR3: TGTGCCAGCAGTGTAAGGACAGGCAATCAGCCCCAGCATTTT. The chain couples TRBV2 to TRBJ1-5, with D possibly being TRBD1 (6 bases). Looked up from germline, CDR1 is SNHLY and CDR2 is FYNNEI. Trimming removed 4 bases from V and 2 bases from J, with 9 bases in between. This CDR3 contains 14 residues.

The chain joins TRBV11-2 to TRBJ2-1; 7 bases align to TRBD1. The CDR3 is 14 residues long. The germline V gene has CDR1 SGHAT and CDR2 FQNNGV. The V gene end was trimmed by 5 bases and the J gene end by 12 bases; junction bases not matched to a gene: 13. The CDR3 bases are TGTGCCAGCAGCGCAGACAGGGTTGGTATTCCGCAGTTCTTC. Amino acids: CASSADRVGIPQFF.

The V and J genes are TRBV5-1 and TRBJ2-7, with 11 bases aligning to TRBD2. The CDR3 covers 14 residues. Germline CDR1 SGHRS, CDR2 YFSETQ. Germline trimming cut 4 bases from V and 2 bases from J; bases unmatched to any gene: 2. The CDR3 nucleotides are TGCGCCAGCAGCAAGACTAGCGGGACCTACGAGCAGTACTTC. Translation: CASSKTSGTYEQYF.

J is TRBJ2-2 and V is TRBV15, with TRBD2 matching over 7 bases. CDR3 length: 16 residues. The V gene end was trimmed by 0 bases and the J gene end by 3 bases; junction bases not matched to a gene: 4. The germline CDR1 and CDR2 sequences are LNHNV and YYDKDF (reference sequence). The CDR3 is CATSRDRGVYTGELFF. In DNA form, the CDR3 reads TGTGCCACCAGCAGAGATCGGGGGGTCTACACCGGGGAGCTGTTTTTT. The full variable domain, rest sourced from reference TRBV15 and TRBJ2-2, is DAMVIQNPRYQVTQFGKPVTLSCSQTLNHNVMYWYQQKSSQAPKLLFHYYDKDFNNEADTPDNFQSRRPNTSFCFLDIRSPGLGDTAMYLCATSRDRGVYTGELFFGEGSRLTVL.